This T cell receptor beta chain was sequenced for a study of blood T cell repertoires in COVID-19. Germline V lookup: CDR1 KGHDR, CDR2 SFDVKD. The CDR3 covers 14 residues. V was shortened by 3 bases and J by 9 bases, with 16 bases between the two germline ends. TCRdb's table, derived via immunoSEQ multiplex PCR, lists solely in-frame clones and lacks some. The sample holds roughly 250,000 clones, more than 80% seen once. This chain uses TRBV24-1 with TRBJ1-1, with no clear D. The sequenced sample consisted of peripheral blood. This TCR was recovered from a middle-aged woman with acute or convalescent COVID-19. The CDR3 is CATSDPEPGGKAFF. In nucleotides, the CDR3 is TGTGCCACCAGTGATCCCGAGCCCGGAGGGAAAGCTTTCTTT.